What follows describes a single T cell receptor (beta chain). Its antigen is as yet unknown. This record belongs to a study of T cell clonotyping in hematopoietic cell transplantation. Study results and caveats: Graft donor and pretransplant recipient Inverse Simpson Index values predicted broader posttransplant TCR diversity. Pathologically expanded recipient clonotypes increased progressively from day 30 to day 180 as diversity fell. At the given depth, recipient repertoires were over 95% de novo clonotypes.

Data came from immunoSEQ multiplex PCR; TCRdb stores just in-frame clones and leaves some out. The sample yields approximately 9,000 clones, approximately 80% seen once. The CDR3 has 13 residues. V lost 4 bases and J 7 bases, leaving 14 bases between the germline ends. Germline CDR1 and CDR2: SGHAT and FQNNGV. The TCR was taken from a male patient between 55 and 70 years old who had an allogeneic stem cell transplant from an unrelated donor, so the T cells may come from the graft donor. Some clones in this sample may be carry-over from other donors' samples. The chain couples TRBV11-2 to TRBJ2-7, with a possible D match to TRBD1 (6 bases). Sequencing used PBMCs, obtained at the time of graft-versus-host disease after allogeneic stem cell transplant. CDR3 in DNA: TGTGCCAGCAGCTACTCCAGGGGCGGTGAGCAGTACTTC. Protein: CASSYSRGGEQYF.